Presented here are 31 T cell receptor beta chains from one specimen sequenced in a study of shared clonotypes between healthy human individuals. The assay was immunoSEQ multiplex PCR, and TCRdb's table has in-frame clones only and misses some. The sample lists about 1.5 million clones, more than 95% occurring once. Sequenced: naive CD4+ T cells sorted from blood. The subset is: CD45RA+ positively selected. These receptors originate from a man under 40 in good health.

The CDR3 region has the DNA TGTGCCAGCAGTCCCCAGAGGGGGGTCAGTGGGTTACGGGGTAATGGCTACACCTTC. Encoded protein: CASSPQRGVSGLRGNGYTF. This chain uses TRBV27 with TRBJ1-2, with D possibly being TRBD1 (6 bases). The CDR3 runs to 19 residues. CDR1 and CDR2 (germline): MNHEY, SMNVEV (reference sequence). Trimming pared 5 bases from V and 6 bases from J, leaving 31 bases between.

The genes are TRBV27 and TRBJ2-6; no clear D gene. Germline V gene lookup returns CDR1 MNHEY and CDR2 SMNVEV (reference sequence). Between the trimmed V and J ends, which lost 8 bases and 0 bases, there was a span of 8 bases. The CDR3 totals 14 residues. CDR3 nucleotide sequence: TGTGCCAGCGGAGAACCCTCTGGGGCCAACGTCCTGACTTTC. It yields the protein CASGEPSGANVLTF.

The V call is TRBV29-1, the J call TRBJ2-7; 8 nucleotides line up with TRBD2. CDR1 and CDR2 (germline): SQVTM, ANQGSEA. The CDR3 runs 13 residues. V lost 4 bases and J lost 2; bases outside the gene matches: 4. Here the CDR3 reads CSVARGVTYEQYF. The CDR3 DNA reads TGCAGCGTTGCGCGGGGGGTAACCTACGAGCAGTACTTC.

The CDR3 region has the DNA TGCGCCAGCAGCTCGCGAGCGGGGGAAGATGAGCAGTTCTTC. Translated, it gives CASSSRAGEDEQFF. The chain is built from TRBV5-1 and TRBJ2-1, with 8 bases lining up with TRBD2. Germline values: CDR1 SGHRS, CDR2 YFSETQ. V shed 3 bases and J 8 bases; nucleotides not matched to a gene: 7. This CDR3 region has 14 residues. The entire variable domain, with the rest obtained from reference TRBV5-1 and TRBJ2-1, is as follows: KAGVTQTPRYLIKTRGQQVTLSCSPISGHRSVSWYQQTPGQGLQFLFEYFSETQRNKGNFPGRFSGRQFSNSRSEMNVSTLELGDSALYLCASSSRAGEDEQFFGPGTRLTVL.

Remarks on this clone: Other DNA sequences in the sample encode the same CDR3. The genes are TRBV30 and TRBJ2-3; tentatively, D is TRBD1 (6 bases). This CDR3 is 13 amino acids long. Per the germline V gene, CDR1 is GTSNPN and CDR2 is SVGIG (reference sequence). The ends were cut back, 0 bases at V and 4 bases at J, with 8 bases in the middle. The CDR3 spells CAWSVSGADTQYF. For the CDR3, the DNA is TGTGCCTGGAGTGTATCAGGGGCAGATACGCAGTATTTT.

J is TRBJ2-1 and V is TRBV23-1; D tentatively reads TRBD1 or TRBD2 (5 bases each). TRBV23-1 is an open reading frame whose function is uncertain. CDR3 size: 11 residues. V was pared by 10 bases and J by 3 bases, with 7 bases between. CDR3: CATGGYNEQFF. The CDR3, as DNA: TGCGCCACTGGGGGCTACAATGAGCAGTTCTTC.

This clone was counted a single time. This chain connects TRBV5-3 to TRBJ2-7; no clear D gene. TRBV5-3 is an ORF, and what it does is uncertain. This CDR3 is built from 16 residues. V was clipped by 2 bases and J by 1 base, with 16 bases between them. DNA of the CDR3: TGTGCCAGAAGCTTTTTCCAGCGACGATCTTCCTACGAGCAGTACTTC. This encodes CARSFFQRRSSYEQYF.

This chain joins TRBV4-1 and TRBJ2-5; D unclear. This CDR3 region has 13 residues. Germline CDR1 reads MGHRA; CDR2 reads YSYEKL. Trimming took off 4 bases at V and 5 bases at J, with 11 bases between the two ends. DNA for the CDR3: TGCGCCAGCAGCCTCCTACATGGTGAGACCCAGTACTTC. This sequence encodes CASSLLHGETQYF.

This sequence joins TRBV10-1 and TRBJ2-7, with 11 bases matching TRBD2. V dropped 0 bases and J dropped 4; count of bases not matched to a gene: 5. The CDR3 loop spans 16 amino acids. Germline CDR1 is WNHNN and CDR2 is SYGVQD (reference sequence). CDR3 coding DNA: TGCGCCAGCAGTGAGTCGTCTAGCGGGGGGATATACGAGCAGTACTTC. Its translation is CASSESSSGGIYEQYF.

The CDR3 protein is CASRGPGRATDTQYF. The CDR3 region has the DNA TGTGCCAGTAGGGGTCCCGGGAGGGCCACAGATACGCAGTATTTT. The V gene is TRBV19, the J gene TRBJ2-3, with 8 bases aligning to TRBD2. Trimming cost V 6 bases and J 2 bases; bases outside gene matches: 7. This CDR3 spans 15 amino acids. The germline gives CDR1 LNHDA, CDR2 SQIVND (reference sequence).

This chain joins TRBV18 and TRBJ2-2; 9 bases align to TRBD2. CDR3 length: 15 residues. Germline V gene data show CDR1 as KGHSH and CDR2 as LQKENI. Trimming took 5 bases from V and 1 from J; bases not matched to a gene: 2. CDR3 sequence reads: CASSSTSGNTGELFF. The CDR3 nucleotides read TGTGCCAGCTCATCGACTAGCGGGAACACCGGGGAGCTGTTTTTT.

The chain has TRBV27 and TRBJ2-5, with 7 bases fitting TRBD1. Germline V gene sequence: CDR1 MNHEY, CDR2 SMNVEV (reference sequence). The length of the CDR3 is 14 residues. V shed 6 bases, J shed 4 bases, and the junction held 8 bases outside the gene matches. The CDR3 nucleotides are TGTGCCAGCAGCCGCCAAACAGGGGTAGAGACCCAGTACTTC. Encoded protein: CASSRQTGVETQYF.

V gene TRBV6-6 combines with J gene TRBJ2-7, with 8 bases matching TRBD1. This CDR3 is 14 amino acids long. Per the germline V gene, CDR1 is MNHNY and CDR2 is SVGAGI (reference sequence). After removal of 7 bases from V and 7 bases from J, the junction contained 12 bases not matched to a gene. Written as DNA, the CDR3 is TGTGCCAGCAAGATGGACAGGGTGGTCCGTGAGCAGTACTTC. Translating gives CASKMDRVVREQYF.

This chain joins TRBV19 and TRBJ2-7, with 11 bases identical to TRBD2. This CDR3 comprises 19 residues. CDR1 is LNHDA and CDR2 is SQIVND in the germline V gene (reference sequence). With V trimmed by 5 bases and J by 1 base, 16 bases remained unmatched. The CDR3 nucleotides read TGTGCCAGTAGTCCGGGGATAGCGGGAGGGACCATACTTTCCTACGAGCAGTACTTC. This translates into CASSPGIAGGTILSYEQYF.

V and J are TRBV10-3 and TRBJ2-3; tentatively, D is TRBD1 or TRBD2 (6 bases each). CDR1 is ENHRY and CDR2 is SYGVKD in the germline V gene. Trimming shortened V by 4 bases and J by 3 bases, and 14 bases separated the two germline ends. The CDR3 consists of 15 residues. CDR3 loop: CAISVGGPHTDTQYF. CDR3 bases: TGTGCCATCAGTGTTGGGGGGCCACATACAGATACGCAGTATTTT.

This clone occurred once. The chain is built from TRBV7-2 and TRBJ2-1; D may be TRBD1 (5 bases). V lost 4 bases to trimming and J lost 4 bases, with 8 bases between them. Looked up from germline, CDR1 is SGHTA and CDR2 is FQGNSA. CDR3 length: 13 amino acids. The CDR3 loop is CASSSTVYNEQFF. CDR3 coding DNA: TGTGCCAGCAGCTCGACAGTTTACAATGAGCAGTTCTTC. Full variable domain (outside the CDR3, taken from reference TRBV7-2 and TRBJ2-1): GAGVSQSPSNKVTEKGKDVELRCDPISGHTALYWYRQSLGQGLEFLIYFQGNSAPDKSGLPSDRFSAERTGGSVSTLTIQRTQQEDSAVYLCASSSTVYNEQFFGPGTRLTVL.

V usage is TRBV5-1 and J usage is TRBJ2-7, with 7 bases that match TRBD2. Losses at the gene ends were 0 bases for V and 7 bases for J; bases not matched to a gene: 1. The CDR3 length is 12 residues. Germline lookup yields CDR1 SGHRS and CDR2 YFSETQ. CDR3 sequence: CASSLEAGEQYF. The DNA of the CDR3 is TGCGCCAGCAGCTTGGAAGCGGGAGAGCAGTACTTC.

The genes are TRBV29-1 and TRBJ2-1; D not resolved. This CDR3 comprises 12 residues. The V end lost 5 bases, the J end lost 7 bases, and 12 bases lay between the germline ends. Looked up from germline, CDR1 is SQVTM and CDR2 is ANQGSEA. The CDR3 DNA is TGCAGCGTTTTTTTTCATTCGAATGAGCAGTTCTTC. It yields the protein CSVFFHSNEQFF.

V and J are TRBV7-2 and TRBJ2-3; D possibly uses TRBD1 or TRBD2 (5 bases each). This CDR3 has 13 amino acids. Trimming cost V 5 bases and J 6 bases, with 12 bases left between them. Germline CDR1 and CDR2: SGHTA and FQGNSA. The CDR3 is CASSTAEGDTQYF. The CDR3 bases are TGTGCCAGCAGCACGGCCGAGGGGGATACGCAGTATTTT.

This chain links TRBV30 with TRBJ1-4; D not resolved. This CDR3 is built from 14 residues. V was clipped by 1 base and J by 5 bases, with 11 bases between them. The germline V gene encodes CDR1 GTSNPN and CDR2 SVGIG (reference sequence). The CDR3 sequence is CAWSGSGSNEKLFF. Written as DNA, the CDR3 is TGTGCCTGGAGTGGTTCCGGTTCGAATGAAAAACTGTTTTTT.

The CDR3 here is CASSHLAGVAHEQYF. CDR3 coding DNA: TGTGCCAGCAGCCACCTAGCGGGAGTAGCCCACGAGCAGTACTTC. This chain joins TRBV14 and TRBJ2-7; 10 positions match TRBD2. CDR1 SGHDN and CDR2 FVKESK come from the germline V gene. This CDR3 is built from 15 residues. Unmatched junction bases numbered 7, after V lost 3 bases and J lost 5 bases.

Points on this clone: The same CDR3 can be traced to other DNA sequences in this sample. The CDR3, as DNA: TGTGCCAGCTCCCGGGACAGGGGAACTGAAGCTTTCTTT. It encodes CASSRDRGTEAFF. The chain uses TRBV18 and TRBJ1-1; 10 positions agree with TRBD1. The CDR3 loop spans 13 amino acids. V dropped 6 bases and J dropped 5; count of bases not matched to a gene: 3. The V gene's germline CDR1 is KGHSH and CDR2 LQKENI.

This clone was seen a few times. The V call is TRBV7-3, the J call TRBJ2-2; D is undetermined. This CDR3 contains 15 residues. Trimming removed 5 bases from V and 1 base from J, with 11 bases in between. Germline CDR1 SGHTA, CDR2 FQGTGA. CDR3 in amino acids: CASSPSWGNTGELFF. As DNA, the CDR3 is TGTGCCAGCAGCCCATCATGGGGGAACACCGGGGAGCTGTTTTTT.

As regards this clone: Other DNA sequences in the same sample also yield this CDR3. The chain couples TRBV28 to TRBJ2-5, with 13 bases that match TRBD2. The length of the CDR3 is 15 residues. Trimming took 2 bases from V and 5 from J; bases not matched to a gene: 2. The germline CDR1 and CDR2 sequences are MDHEN and SYDVKM. CDR3 bases: TGTGCCAGCAGTTTAGGACTAGCGGGAGCGGAGACCCAGTACTTC. Its translation: CASSLGLAGAETQYF.

Of note for this clone: The same CDR3 also results from other DNA sequences found in this sample. The genes are TRBV11-2 and TRBJ2-1; D unresolved. V dropped 1 base and J dropped 3 bases, with 4 bases sitting between them. The germline CDR1 and CDR2 sequences are SGHAT and FQNNGV. The CDR3 is 13 amino acids. DNA of the CDR3: TGTGCCAGCAGCTTAGCTCTCTACAATGAGCAGTTCTTC. Amino acid sequence: CASSLALYNEQFF.

The chain employs TRBV9 and TRBJ2-3; maybe TRBD2 (5 bases). Between the trimmed V and J ends, which lost 0 bases and 1 base, there was a span of 9 bases. CDR3 length: 15 amino acids. Germline CDR1 is SGDLS and CDR2 is YYNGEE. The CDR3: CASSVDWRGTDTQYF. CDR3 nucleotides: TGTGCCAGCAGCGTAGACTGGCGGGGCACAGATACGCAGTATTTT. The entire variable domain, with the rest obtained from reference TRBV9 and TRBJ2-3, is as follows: DSGVTQTPKHLITATGQRVTLRCSPRSGDLSVYWYQQSLDQGLQFLIQYYNGEERAKGNILERFSAQQFPDLHSELNLSSLELGDSALYFCASSVDWRGTDTQYFGPGTRLTVL.

The chain combines TRBV6-5 with TRBJ1-2; D is perhaps TRBD1 (6 bases). The CDR3 length is 15 residues. CDR1 MNHEY and CDR2 SVGAGI come from the germline V gene. Trimming stripped 2 bases from V and 4 bases from J, with 14 bases between. The CDR3 sequence is CASSYVAGAGYGYTF. CDR3 coding DNA: TGTGCCAGCAGTTACGTGGCAGGGGCGGGCTATGGCTACACCTTC.

The V gene is TRBV7-9, the J gene TRBJ2-4, with 8 bases fitting TRBD2. The CDR3 spans 17 residues. J gave up 7 bases and V 1 base, and 12 bases lay outside the gene matches. Looked up from germline, CDR1 is SEHNR and CDR2 is FQNEAQ (reference sequence). The CDR3 nucleotides read TGTGCCAGCAGCTTAGTCGGGAGGGAGAGTGCATGGAACATTCAGTACTTC. Protein product: CASSLVGRESAWNIQYF.

The CDR3 sequence is CASSKWARDRTKNTEAFF. Written as DNA, the CDR3 is TGTGCCAGCAGCAAATGGGCCCGGGACAGAACGAAGAACACTGAAGCTTTCTTT. The chain combines TRBV21-1 with TRBJ1-1; TRBD1, the D gene given by the table, was not confirmed from the DNA. TRBV21-1 is labeled a pseudogene. The CDR3 spans 18 residues.

V and J are TRBV15 and TRBJ2-7; D gene unclear. V was clipped by 3 bases and J by 1 base, with 10 bases between them. In germline, CDR1 is LNHNV, CDR2 YYDKDF (reference sequence). The CDR3 is 14 amino acids. CDR3 in DNA: TGTGCCACCAGCAGGGAGTTAAGGTCCTACGAGCAGTACTTC. Translating gives CATSRELRSYEQYF.

The chain combines TRBV7-6 with TRBJ2-5, with 10 positions matching TRBD2. In germline, CDR1 is SGHVS, CDR2 FNYEAQ. The CDR3 loop spans 18 amino acids. After removal of 0 bases from V and 4 bases from J, the junction contained 11 bases not matched to a gene. CDR3 DNA: TGTGCCAGCAGCTTAGCCGGTTGGGGTTCTAGCGGGAGAGAGACCCAGTACTTC. Its protein product is CASSLAGWGSSGRETQYF. Together with reference TRBV7-6 and TRBJ2-5, the CDR3 gives the full variable domain: GAGVSQSPRYKVTKRGQDVALRCDPISGHVSLYWYRQALGQGPEFLTYFNYEAQQDKSGLPNDRFSAERPEGSISTLTIQRTEQRDSAMYRCASSLAGWGSSGRETQYFGPGTRLLVL.